Each of the 14 T cell receptor beta chains below was sequenced from the same sample in a study of T cells in narcolepsy. Only in-frame clones appear in the TCRdb table, and some are missing; sequencing was by immunoSEQ multiplex PCR. The sample includes 8,000 to 10,000 clones, over 60% of them seen just once. Sequencing was carried out using CD45RA- memory CD8+ T cells from PBMCs. The receptors were gathered from a human donor with narcolepsy.

This chain uses TRBV20-1 with TRBJ2-7; no clear D. V dropped 4 bases and J dropped 3 bases, with 7 bases sitting between them. CDR3 length: 11 residues. Germline-derived CDR1 and CDR2 are DFQATT and SNEGSKA (reference sequence). The CDR3 DNA is TGCAGTGCTACTTCAGTCTACGAGCAGTACTTC. It codes for CSATSVYEQYF.

This clone has more than one count but fewer than ten. V gene TRBV6-1 combines with J gene TRBJ1-6; 8 nucleotides agree with TRBD1. V shed 3 bases, J shed 8 bases, and the junction held 9 bases outside the gene matches. Per germline, CDR1 MNHNS and CDR2 SASEGT. This CDR3 has 16 amino acids. The CDR3 nucleotides are TGTGCCAGCAGTGAGCCCCCGGGACAGGAGCATTCACCCCTCCACTTT. Translating it yields CASSEPPGQEHSPLHF.

A note on this clone: The germline gene is not matched at one end of the junction; a read error may be the cause. This sequence joins TRBV7-9 and TRBJ2-1, with 16 positions matching TRBD2. Looked up from germline, CDR1 is SEHNR and CDR2 is FQNEAQ (reference sequence). The CDR3 loop spans 18 amino acids. Here the CDR3 reads CASSIAPGLAGGDNEQFF. DNA for the CDR3: TGTGCCAGCAGCATAGCTCCGGGACTAGCGGGGGGGGACAATGAGCAGTTCTTC.

This clone has more than one count but fewer than ten. The chain is built from TRBV5-1 and TRBJ1-2; no reliable D call. This CDR3 region has 12 residues. Germline V CDR1 and CDR2: SGHRS, YFSETQ. V was shortened by 4 bases and J by 7 bases, with 11 bases between the two germline ends. In nucleotides, the CDR3 is TGCGCCAGCAGCCCGGCAGGTTCTGGCTACACCTTC. Translated, it gives CASSPAGSGYTF.

The CDR3 sequence is CASSLDTGTDTQYF. The CDR3 DNA is TGTGCCAGCAGCTTGGATACAGGCACAGATACGCAGTATTTT. The chain employs TRBV5-6 and TRBJ2-3; D gene uncertain. The germline V gene has CDR1 SGHDT and CDR2 YYEEEE. V gave up 0 bases and J gave up 1 base, with 6 bases separating them. There are 14 residues in the CDR3.

This chain joins TRBV19 and TRBJ2-3; 14 bases match TRBD2. V shed 4 bases, J shed 3 bases, and the junction held 9 bases outside the gene matches. Germline V gene sequence: CDR1 LNHDA, CDR2 SQIVND (reference sequence). The CDR3 extends over 18 amino acids. The CDR3 loop reads CASSTTGTSGGGTDTQYF. CDR3 DNA sequence: TGTGCCAGTAGTACTACCGGGACTAGCGGGGGTGGGACAGATACGCAGTATTTT.

The J gene is TRBJ1-2, the V gene TRBV7-9, with 9 bases lining up with TRBD1. The CDR3 spans 16 residues. V shed 5 bases and J 0 bases; nucleotides not matched to a gene: 7. CDR1 is SEHNR and CDR2 is FQNEAQ in the germline V gene (reference sequence). The CDR3 spells CASSDSTGGANYGYTF. The CDR3 bases are TGTGCCAGCAGCGACAGTACAGGGGGCGCTAACTATGGCTACACCTTC.

Regarding this clone: This CDR3 is also generated by other DNA sequences in the sample. V gene TRBV4-3 combines with J gene TRBJ2-5, with TRBD1 identical over 10 bases. The CDR3 has 14 amino acids. The ends lost 4 bases at V and 3 bases at J; junction bases unmatched: 2. Per the germline V gene, CDR1 is LGHNA and CDR2 is YSLEER. CDR3 loop: CASSPGTGEETQYF. CDR3 sequence (DNA): TGCGCCAGCAGCCCGGGGACAGGGGAAGAGACCCAGTACTTC.

The chain employs TRBV7-9 and TRBJ1-4; 8 bases map to TRBD1. This CDR3 spans 15 amino acids. Losses at the gene ends were 6 bases for V and 8 bases for J; bases not matched to a gene: 11. CDR1 is SEHNR and CDR2 is FQNEAQ in the germline V gene (reference sequence). The CDR3 nucleotides read TGTGCCAGCAGTCCCCCCGGGACAGGTAGAGAAAAACTGTTTTTT. This sequence encodes CASSPPGTGREKLFF.

A few counts support this clone. V usage is TRBV7-3 and J usage is TRBJ2-7; maybe TRBD1 (6 bases). CDR3 length: 14 residues. V was shortened by 5 bases and J by 2 bases, with 13 bases between the two germline ends. From germline, CDR1 is SGHTA and CDR2 FQGTGA. The CDR3 nucleotides are TGTGCCAGCAGCCCACAGGGATCAACCTACGAGCAGTACTTC. It codes for CASSPQGSTYEQYF.

This clone was seen once. V and J are TRBV6-6 and TRBJ2-7, with D hard to call. Trimming took off 2 bases at V and 2 bases at J, with 10 bases between the two ends. In germline, CDR1 is MNHNY, CDR2 SVGAGI (reference sequence). This CDR3 contains 14 residues. The CDR3 region is CASSYPGQTYEQYF. The DNA of the CDR3 is TGTGCCAGCAGTTACCCGGGCCAAACCTACGAGCAGTACTTC.

This chain joins TRBV5-6 and TRBJ2-3, with 7 nucleotides matching TRBD2. The J segment lost 0 bases and the V segment lost 4 bases, leaving 8 bases of the junction unmatched. The CDR3 extends over 16 amino acids. The V gene's germline CDR1 is SGHDT and CDR2 YYEEEE. CDR3 nucleotide sequence: TGTGCCAGCAGCCCCGGGAGGAGTTTAAGCACAGATACGCAGTATTTT. Residues: CASSPGRSLSTDTQYF.

The sample holds a few counts of this clone. This sequence joins TRBV5-1 and TRBJ2-3, with TRBD1 matching 9 bases. Germline values: CDR1 SGHRS, CDR2 YFSETQ. The junction had 8 bases not matched to a gene; V was cut back by 4 bases and J by 2 bases. CDR3 length: 16 amino acids. DNA of the CDR3: TGCGCCAGCAGCCTCGGACAGGGGACGTCCACAGATACGCAGTATTTT. This sequence encodes CASSLGQGTSTDTQYF.

V usage is TRBV6-5 and J usage is TRBJ1-1, with D possibly TRBD1 on 6 matching bases. The V gene lost 7 bases and the J gene lost 7 bases, with 16 bases spanning the gap. This CDR3 region has 13 residues. The germline V gene encodes CDR1 MNHEY and CDR2 SVGAGI. The CDR3, as DNA: TGTGCCAGCAAAGAGGGGGGATCTGATGAAGCTTTCTTT. This translates into CASKEGGSDEAFF.